The present TCR beta chain was sequenced within a study of OX40 agonist ivuxolimab in advanced cancers. Background for the entire study: Ivuxolimab, which targeted the costimulatory receptor OX40 (CD134), was an agonistic, fully human IgG2 monoclonal antibody. Partial responses were achieved by three dose-escalation patients, of whom one had hepatocellular carcinoma and two had cutaneous melanoma. Patients were allowed to have had prior anti-PD-1, anti-PD-L1 or anti-CTLA-4 therapy, and around 40% of the dose-escalation patients had previously received checkpoint inhibitors. The purpose of peripheral TCRbeta sequencing was to test whether ivuxolimab changed TCR sequence diversity and led to clonal T-cell expansion. Of the approximately 53 patients in dose escalation, some 20 had hepatocellular carcinoma, some 15 had melanoma, 9 had renal cell carcinoma and 9 had head and neck cancer. Intravenous ivuxolimab was administered to patients every 2 weeks at six dose levels: 0.01, 0.1, 0.3, 1.5, 3 and 10 mg/kg. In the dose-escalation cohort, around four fifths of patients were male, and the mean age was approximately 64 years, with a range of about 20 to 79. The paper covers the monotherapy dose-escalation part of the phase I ivuxolimab trial, which included N ≈ 50 patients.

Patients with a history of autoimmune disease or receiving systemic immunosuppression were excluded from the trial. In every dose cohort, peripheral blood was drawn for TCR sequencing at baseline, cycle 4 day 1, and cycle 7 day 1. Samples came from an open-label, multicenter, first-in-human phase I dose-escalation trial of ivuxolimab. Adults with locally advanced or metastatic melanoma, renal cell, hepatocellular, or head and neck squamous cell carcinoma were enrolled in the trial. CD4+ and CD8+ T cells were sorted separately from peripheral blood before TCR sequencing. Genomic DNA was extracted from sorted cells for sequencing of the TCRbeta CDR3 region. The immunoSEQ Assay was used to sequence the TCRbeta CDR3 regions. TCRdb obtained this table from immuneACCESS and retained in-frame rearrangements with V and J assigned. These tables miss some clones; where compared with another copy, unresolved V genes account for less than half of the shortfall, and the remainder is unexplained. The sample table contains some 33,000 clones; only one count was recorded for about 87% of them. About 30% of the sample goes to the ten largest clones.

From cysteine to phenylalanine, the CDR3 is 13 amino acids long. Only the CDR3 DNA stays, 39 bases, in frame from base 1. At the junction V is shortened by 2 bases and J by 7 bases, with 8 bases in between. CDR1 is given as MDHEN and CDR2 as SYDVKM, both from the germline V gene. As regards this clone: Its antigen is unknown. Per-base quality was not reported, and no clone a single base away is much larger than it.

What the work shows at the level of the full study, not this receptor alone: Partial responders in the 0.1-3.0 mg/kg groups had among the lowest normalized peripheral clonal expansion, especially among CD8+ T cells. Which antigens the clonally expanded peripheral T cells were specific for was not determined. At doses of 0.1 to 3.0 mg/kg, clonal expansion of both CD4+ and CD8+ T cells in blood was seen between baseline and week 6. After ivuxolimab, expanded clones were on average more numerous among CD8+ T cells than among CD4+ T cells. Low levels of normalized T-cell clonal expansion were also seen in some patients who did not respond.

The sequence is built from TRBV28 and TRBJ2-2; confidence is insufficient to name the D gene. Sample: CD4+ or CD8+ T cells sorted from blood, taken in a trial of the OX40 agonist ivuxolimab. The sequence derives from an adult with an advanced solid tumor such as melanoma, head and neck, liver or kidney cancer. The bases are TGTGCCAGCAGTTTAAGGGTCTTCGGGGAGCTGTTTTTT. The encoded protein is CASSLRVFGELFF.